This T cell receptor (beta chain) comes out of a study of PD-1 blockade in mismatch repair-deficient tumors. Germline V gene sequence: CDR1 SGDLS, CDR2 YYNGEE. The V gene end was trimmed by 4 bases and the J gene end by 1 base; junction bases not matched to a gene: 6. The CDR3 extends over 16 amino acids. Profiling relied on immunoSEQ multiplex PCR, and the TCRdb table lists in-frame clones only, not all of them. This sample yields tens of thousands of clones, of which 84% are seen a single time; about a sixth belongs to the top ten. This TCR derives from an adult with mismatch repair-deficient cancer. Sequenced material: peripheral blood, taken 2 weeks after starting pembrolizumab. The rearrangement uses TRBV9 and TRBJ2-5; 11 bases are shared with TRBD1. CDR3 nucleotide sequence: TGTGCCAGCAGCCCGGGGACAGGGGGGACCCAAGAGACCCAGTACTTC. Its protein product is CASSPGTGGTQETQYF.